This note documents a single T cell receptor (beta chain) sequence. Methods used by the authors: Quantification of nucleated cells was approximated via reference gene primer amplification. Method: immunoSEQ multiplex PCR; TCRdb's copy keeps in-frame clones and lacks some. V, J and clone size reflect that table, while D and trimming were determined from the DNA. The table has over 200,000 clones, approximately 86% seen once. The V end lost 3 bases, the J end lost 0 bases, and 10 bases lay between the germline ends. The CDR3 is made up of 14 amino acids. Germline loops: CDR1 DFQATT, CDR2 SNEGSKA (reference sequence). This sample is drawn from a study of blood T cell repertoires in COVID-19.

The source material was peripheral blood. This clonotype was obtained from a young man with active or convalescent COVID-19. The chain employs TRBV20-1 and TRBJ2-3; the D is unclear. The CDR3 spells CSASFQISTDTQYF. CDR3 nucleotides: TGCAGTGCTAGTTTCCAGATCAGCACAGATACGCAGTATTTT.